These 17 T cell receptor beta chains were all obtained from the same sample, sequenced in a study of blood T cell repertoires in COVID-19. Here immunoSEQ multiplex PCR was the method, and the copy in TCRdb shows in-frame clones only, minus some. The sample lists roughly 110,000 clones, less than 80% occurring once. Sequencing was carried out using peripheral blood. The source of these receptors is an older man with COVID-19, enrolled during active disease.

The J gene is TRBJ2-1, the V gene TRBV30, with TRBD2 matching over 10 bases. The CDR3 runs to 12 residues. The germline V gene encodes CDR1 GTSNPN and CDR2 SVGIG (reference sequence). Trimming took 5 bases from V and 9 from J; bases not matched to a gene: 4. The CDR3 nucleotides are TGTGCCTGGGCTAGCGGGAGCGGTGAGCAGTTCTTC. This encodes CAWASGSGEQFF.

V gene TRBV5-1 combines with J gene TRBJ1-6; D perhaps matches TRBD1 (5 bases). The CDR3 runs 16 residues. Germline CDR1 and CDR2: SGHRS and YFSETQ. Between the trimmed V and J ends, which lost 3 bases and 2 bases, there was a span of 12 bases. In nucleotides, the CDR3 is TGCGCCAGCAGCTCGCAGGGAGGGACCTATAATTCACCCCTCCACTTT. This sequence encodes CASSSQGGTYNSPLHF.

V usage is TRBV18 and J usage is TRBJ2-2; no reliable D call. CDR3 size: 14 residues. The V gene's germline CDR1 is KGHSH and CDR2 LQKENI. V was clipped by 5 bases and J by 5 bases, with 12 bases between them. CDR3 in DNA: TGTGCCAGCTCATCTCGCAGTGATACCGGGGAGCTGTTTTTT. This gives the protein CASSSRSDTGELFF.

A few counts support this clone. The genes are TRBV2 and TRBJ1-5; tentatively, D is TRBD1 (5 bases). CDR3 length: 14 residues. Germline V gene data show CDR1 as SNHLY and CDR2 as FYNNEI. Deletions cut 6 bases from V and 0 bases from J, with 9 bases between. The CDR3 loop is CASRGLHSNQPQHF. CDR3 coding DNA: TGTGCCAGCAGGGGACTGCATAGCAATCAGCCCCAGCATTTT.

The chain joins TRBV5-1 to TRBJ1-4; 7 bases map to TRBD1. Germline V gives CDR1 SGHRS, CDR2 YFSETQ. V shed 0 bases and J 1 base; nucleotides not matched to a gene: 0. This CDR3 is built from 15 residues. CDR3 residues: CASSLGQGTNEKLFF. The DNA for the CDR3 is TGCGCCAGCAGCTTGGGACAGGGAACTAATGAAAAACTGTTTTTT.

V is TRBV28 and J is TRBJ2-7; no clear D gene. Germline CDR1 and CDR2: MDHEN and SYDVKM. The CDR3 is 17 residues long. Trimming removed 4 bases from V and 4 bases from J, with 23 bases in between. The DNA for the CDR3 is TGTGCCAGCAGTTCTTTGTCGGAGCGCCCCACCTTTTACGAGCAGTACTTC. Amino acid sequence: CASSSLSERPTFYEQYF.

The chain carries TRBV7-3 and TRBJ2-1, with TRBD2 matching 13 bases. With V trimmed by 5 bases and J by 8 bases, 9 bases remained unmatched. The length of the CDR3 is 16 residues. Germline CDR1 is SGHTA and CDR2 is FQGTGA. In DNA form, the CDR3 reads TGTGCCAGCAGCCTGTTCGGACTAGCGGGAGAGGATGAGCAGTTCTTC. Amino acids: CASSLFGLAGEDEQFF.

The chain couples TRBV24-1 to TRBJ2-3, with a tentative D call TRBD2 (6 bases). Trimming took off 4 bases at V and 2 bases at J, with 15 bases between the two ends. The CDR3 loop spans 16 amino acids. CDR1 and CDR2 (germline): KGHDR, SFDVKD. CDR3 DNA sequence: TGTGCCACCAGTGACCCGGAGGGTTGGGACACAGATACGCAGTATTTT. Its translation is CATSDPEGWDTDTQYF.

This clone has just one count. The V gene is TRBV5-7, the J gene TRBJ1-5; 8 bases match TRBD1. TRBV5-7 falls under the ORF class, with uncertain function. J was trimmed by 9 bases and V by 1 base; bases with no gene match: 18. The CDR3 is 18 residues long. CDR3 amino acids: CASSLPRTGPGPGGPQHF. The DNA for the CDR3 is TGTGCCAGCAGCTTGCCCCGGACAGGGCCTGGTCCCGGGGGGCCCCAGCATTTT.

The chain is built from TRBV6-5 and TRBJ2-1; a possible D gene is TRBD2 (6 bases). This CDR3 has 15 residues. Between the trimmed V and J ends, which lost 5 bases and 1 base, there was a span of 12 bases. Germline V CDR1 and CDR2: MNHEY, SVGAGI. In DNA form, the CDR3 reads TGTGCCAGCAGTCTAGATAGCGGATCCTACAATGAGCAGTTCTTC. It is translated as CASSLDSGSYNEQFF.

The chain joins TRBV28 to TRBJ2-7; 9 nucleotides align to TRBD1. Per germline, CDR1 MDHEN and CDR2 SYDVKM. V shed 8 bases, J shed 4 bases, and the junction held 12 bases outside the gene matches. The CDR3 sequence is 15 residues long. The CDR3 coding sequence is TGTGCCAGCGCGAACTCCGGGACAGGGTGGTACGAGCAGTACTTC. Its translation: CASANSGTGWYEQYF.

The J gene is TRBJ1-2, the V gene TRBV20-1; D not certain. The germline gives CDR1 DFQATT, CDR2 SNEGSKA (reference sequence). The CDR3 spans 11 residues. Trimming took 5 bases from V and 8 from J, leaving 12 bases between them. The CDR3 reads CSAAPSEGYTF. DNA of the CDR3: TGCAGTGCTGCCCCATCGGAGGGCTACACCTTC.

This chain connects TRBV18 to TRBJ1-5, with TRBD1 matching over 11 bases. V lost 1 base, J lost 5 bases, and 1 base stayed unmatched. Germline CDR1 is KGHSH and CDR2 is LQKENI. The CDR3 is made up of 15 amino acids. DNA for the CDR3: TGTGCCAGCTCACCACGGGGACAGGGGGATCAGCCCCAGCATTTT. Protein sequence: CASSPRGQGDQPQHF.

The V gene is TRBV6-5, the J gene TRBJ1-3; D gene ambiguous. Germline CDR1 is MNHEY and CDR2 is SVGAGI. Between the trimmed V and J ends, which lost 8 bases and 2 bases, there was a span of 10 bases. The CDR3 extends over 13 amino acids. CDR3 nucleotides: TGTGCCAGCCAGGAGGAAGCTGGAAACACCATATATTTT. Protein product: CASQEEAGNTIYF.

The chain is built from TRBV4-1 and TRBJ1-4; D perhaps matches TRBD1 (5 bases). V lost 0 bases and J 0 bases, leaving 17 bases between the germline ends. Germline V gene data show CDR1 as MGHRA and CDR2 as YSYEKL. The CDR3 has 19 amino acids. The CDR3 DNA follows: TGCGCCAGCAGCCAAGATATGGGGGGGATTTTTGCAACTAATGAAAAACTGTTTTTT. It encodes CASSQDMGGIFATNEKLFF.

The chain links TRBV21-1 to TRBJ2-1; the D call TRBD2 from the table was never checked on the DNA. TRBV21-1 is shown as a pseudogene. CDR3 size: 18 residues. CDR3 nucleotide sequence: TGTGCCAGCAGGGGGACAGCGGGACTAGCGGGAGGGTGCAATGAGCAGTTCTTC. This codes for CASRGTAGLAGGCNEQFF.

CDR3: CASRGQGPHQPQHF. CDR3 DNA sequence: TGTGCCAGCAGGGGACAGGGCCCCCACCAGCCCCAGCATTTT. The gene calls are TRBV6-5 and TRBJ1-5, with TRBD1 matching 9 bases. J was trimmed by 7 bases and V by 6 bases; bases with no gene match: 7. Germline values: CDR1 MNHEY, CDR2 SVGAGI. This CDR3 is built from 14 residues.